This T cell receptor beta chain was identified in a study of CD8 T cells in Susac syndrome. Study-level findings and limits: The number of individuals included in the study's TCR sequencing and HLA analysis was acknowledged as relatively small.

The CDR3 sequence is 13 residues long. V was shortened by 5 bases and J by 3 bases, with 7 bases between the two germline ends. In germline, CDR1 is KGHDR, CDR2 SFDVKD. The study sequenced TCR beta in blood CD8+ and CD4+ T cells. With regard to this clonotype: Its antigen is currently unknown.

Roughly 0.45 to 1 ug RNA was reverse transcribed with random hexamers. A multiplex approach, immunoSEQ multiplex PCR, amplified TCR beta CDR3 across 54 Vbeta and 13 Jbeta. From the immunoSEQ multiplex PCR reads, TCRdb called clonotypes with MiXCR, one entry per CDR3 protein. The sample shows approximately 300,000 distinct CDR3 sequences, about 82% of them seen only once. The sequence was obtained from a human donor with multiple sclerosis. The material sequenced was CD8+ T cells from PBMCs. The chain has TRBV24-1 and TRBJ2-1, with D unclear. CDR3 amino acids: CATSVDGYNEQFF. The DNA for the CDR3 is TGTGCCACCAGTGTGGACGGCTACAATGAGCAGTTCTTC.